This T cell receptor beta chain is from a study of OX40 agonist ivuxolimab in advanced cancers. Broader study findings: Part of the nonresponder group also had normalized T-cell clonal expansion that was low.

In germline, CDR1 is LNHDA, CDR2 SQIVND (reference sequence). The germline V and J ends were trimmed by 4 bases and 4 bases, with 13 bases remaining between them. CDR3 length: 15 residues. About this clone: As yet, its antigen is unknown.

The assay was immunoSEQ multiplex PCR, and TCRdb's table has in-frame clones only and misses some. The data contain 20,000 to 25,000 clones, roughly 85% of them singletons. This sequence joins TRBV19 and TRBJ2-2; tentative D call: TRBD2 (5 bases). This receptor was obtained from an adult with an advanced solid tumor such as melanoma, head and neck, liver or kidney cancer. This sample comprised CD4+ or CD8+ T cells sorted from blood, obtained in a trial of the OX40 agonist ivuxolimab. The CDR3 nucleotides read TGTGCCAGTAGTACGGTGGCAGGAGGCACCGGGGAGCTGTTTTTT. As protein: CASSTVAGGTGELFF.